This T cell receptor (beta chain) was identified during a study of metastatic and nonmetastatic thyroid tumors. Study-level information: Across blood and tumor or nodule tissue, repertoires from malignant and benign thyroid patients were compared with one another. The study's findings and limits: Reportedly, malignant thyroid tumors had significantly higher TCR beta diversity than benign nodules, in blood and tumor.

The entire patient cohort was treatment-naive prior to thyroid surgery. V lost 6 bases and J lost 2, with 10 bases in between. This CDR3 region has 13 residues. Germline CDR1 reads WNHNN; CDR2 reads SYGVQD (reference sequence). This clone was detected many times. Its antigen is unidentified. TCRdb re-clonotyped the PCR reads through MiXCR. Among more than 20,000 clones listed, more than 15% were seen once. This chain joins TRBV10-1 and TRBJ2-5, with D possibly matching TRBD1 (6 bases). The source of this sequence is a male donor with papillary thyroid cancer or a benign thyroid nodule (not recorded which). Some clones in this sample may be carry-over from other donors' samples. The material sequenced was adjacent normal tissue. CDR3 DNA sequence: TGCGCCAGCAGCCGACAGGCTCAAGAGACCCAGTACTTC. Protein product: CASSRQAQETQYF.